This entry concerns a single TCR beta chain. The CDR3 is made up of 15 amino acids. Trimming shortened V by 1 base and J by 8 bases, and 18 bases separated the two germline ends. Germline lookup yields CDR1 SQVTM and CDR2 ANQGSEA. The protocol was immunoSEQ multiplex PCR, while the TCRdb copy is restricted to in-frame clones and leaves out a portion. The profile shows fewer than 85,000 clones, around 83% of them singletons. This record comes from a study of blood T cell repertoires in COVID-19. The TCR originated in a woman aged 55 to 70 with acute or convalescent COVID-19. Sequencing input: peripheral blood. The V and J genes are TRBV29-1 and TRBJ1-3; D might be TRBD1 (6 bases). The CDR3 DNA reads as TGCAGCGTTGAAGTATGGGGGGGCCAACCGGACACCATATATTTT. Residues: CSVEVWGGQPDTIYF.